This T cell receptor beta chain was documented in a study of cytomegalovirus exposure and HLA in healthy donors. In its sample, this clone was seen a few times. What it recognizes is unknown. The study, taken as a whole, reports: TCR beta V segments were, for the most part, productive about 87% or about 30% of the time in an earlier analysis.

The PCR employed 60 Vbeta primers together with 13 Jbeta primers. Measured with immunoSEQ multiplex PCR; TCRdb has only the in-frame clones, and not every one. Here the sample spans roughly 240,000 clones, about 77% being singletons. CDR1 and CDR2 (germline): MNHNS, SASEGT. V lost 7 bases and J lost 1, with 5 bases in between. The CDR3 is 12 residues long. The chain couples TRBV6-1 to TRBJ1-3; TRBD1 is a possible D gene (5 bases). The sequence came from a boy between 10 and 17 years old in good health and CMV-seronegative. The sample was PBMCs. CDR3 sequence: CASKGSGNTIYF. For the CDR3, the DNA is TGTGCCAGCAAGGGGTCTGGAAACACCATATATTTT.